This TCR beta chain was captured in a study of blood T cell repertoires in COVID-19. Study details: Specimens from acute and convalescent COVID-19 originated in the United States, Italy and Spain.

Repertoires were generated with immunoSEQ multiplex PCR, while TCRdb's copy carries only in-frame clones and drops some. The data contain about 230,000 clones, 81% of them singletons. This CDR3 is 13 amino acids long. CDR1 is SGDLS and CDR2 is YYNGEE in the germline V gene. Trimming removed 4 bases at V and 4 bases at J, with 11 bases between. The source of this sequence is a woman of 80 years or more with acute or convalescent COVID-19. The rearrangement links TRBV9 to TRBJ1-2; possible D gene TRBD1, 5 bases. The specimen was peripheral blood. The CDR3 nucleotides read TGTGCCAGCAGCCTCCCGGGGGTCTATGGCTACACCTTC. This translates into CASSLPGVYGYTF.